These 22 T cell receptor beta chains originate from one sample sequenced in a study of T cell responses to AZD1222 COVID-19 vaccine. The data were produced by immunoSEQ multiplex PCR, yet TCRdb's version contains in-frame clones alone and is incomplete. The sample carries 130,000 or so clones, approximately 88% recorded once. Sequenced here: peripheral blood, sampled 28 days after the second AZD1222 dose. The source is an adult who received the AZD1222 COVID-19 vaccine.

The CDR3 loop reads CASSPPGFSSYEQYF. In nucleotides, the CDR3 is TGTGCCAGCAGCCCACCGGGGTTTAGCTCCTACGAGCAGTACTTC. The V call is TRBV6-5, the J call TRBJ2-7; perhaps TRBD2 as D (5 bases). Per the germline V gene, CDR1 is MNHEY and CDR2 is SVGAGI. The CDR3 length is 15 residues. V was clipped by 6 bases and J by 0 bases, with 15 bases between them.

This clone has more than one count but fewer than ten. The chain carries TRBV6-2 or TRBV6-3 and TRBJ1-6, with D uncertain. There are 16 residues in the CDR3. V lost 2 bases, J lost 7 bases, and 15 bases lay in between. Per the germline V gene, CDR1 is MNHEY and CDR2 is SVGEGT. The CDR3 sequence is CASSYGVVTANSPLHF. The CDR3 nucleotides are TGTGCCAGCAGTTACGGGGTGGTGACCGCGAATTCACCCCTCCACTTT.

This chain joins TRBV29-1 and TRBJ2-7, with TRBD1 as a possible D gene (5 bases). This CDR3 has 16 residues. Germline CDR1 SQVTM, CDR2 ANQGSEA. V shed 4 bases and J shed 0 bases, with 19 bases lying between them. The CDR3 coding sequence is TGCAGCGTTGTGGGGCCCCAGGGAATTAACTCCTACGAGCAGTACTTC. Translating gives CSVVGPQGINSYEQYF.

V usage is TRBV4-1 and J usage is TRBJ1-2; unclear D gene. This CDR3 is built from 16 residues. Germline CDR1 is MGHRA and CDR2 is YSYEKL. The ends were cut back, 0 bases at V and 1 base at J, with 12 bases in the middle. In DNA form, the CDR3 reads TGCGCCAGCAGCCAAGATCAGAATAAGGATAACTATGGCTACACCTTC. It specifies CASSQDQNKDNYGYTF.

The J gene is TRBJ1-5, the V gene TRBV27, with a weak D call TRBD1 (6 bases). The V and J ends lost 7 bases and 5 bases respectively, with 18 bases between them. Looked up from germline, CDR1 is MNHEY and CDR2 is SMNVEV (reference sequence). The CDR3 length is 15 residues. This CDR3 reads CASKRAGGAYQPQHF. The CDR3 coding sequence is TGTGCCAGCAAAAGGGCGGGGGGCGCGTATCAGCCCCAGCATTTT.

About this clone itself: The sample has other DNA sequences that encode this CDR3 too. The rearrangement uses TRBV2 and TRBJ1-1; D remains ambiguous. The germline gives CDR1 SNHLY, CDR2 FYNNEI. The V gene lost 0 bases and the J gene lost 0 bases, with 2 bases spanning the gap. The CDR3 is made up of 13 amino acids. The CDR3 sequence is CASSEAVNTEAFF. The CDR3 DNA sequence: TGTGCCAGCAGTGAAGCGGTGAACACTGAAGCTTTCTTT.

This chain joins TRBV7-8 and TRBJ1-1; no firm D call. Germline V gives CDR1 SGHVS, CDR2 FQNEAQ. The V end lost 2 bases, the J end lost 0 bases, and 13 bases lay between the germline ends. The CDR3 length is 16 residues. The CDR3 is CASSLFVGEVNTEAFF. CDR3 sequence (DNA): TGTGCCAGCAGCTTATTCGTCGGGGAAGTGAACACTGAAGCTTTCTTT.

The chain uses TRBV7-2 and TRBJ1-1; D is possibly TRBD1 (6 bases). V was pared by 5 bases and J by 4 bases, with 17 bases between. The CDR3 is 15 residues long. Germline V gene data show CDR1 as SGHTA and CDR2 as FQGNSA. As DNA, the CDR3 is TGTGCCAGCAGCACCATAACAGGGTGGCGCACTGAAGCTTTCTTT. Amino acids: CASSTITGWRTEAFF.

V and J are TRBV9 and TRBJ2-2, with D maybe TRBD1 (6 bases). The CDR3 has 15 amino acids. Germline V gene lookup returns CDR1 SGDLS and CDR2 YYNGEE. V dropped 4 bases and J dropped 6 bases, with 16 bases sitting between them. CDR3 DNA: TGTGCCAGCAGCTTCACAGGGTACGAGGCCGGGGAGCTGTTTTTT. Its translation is CASSFTGYEAGELFF.

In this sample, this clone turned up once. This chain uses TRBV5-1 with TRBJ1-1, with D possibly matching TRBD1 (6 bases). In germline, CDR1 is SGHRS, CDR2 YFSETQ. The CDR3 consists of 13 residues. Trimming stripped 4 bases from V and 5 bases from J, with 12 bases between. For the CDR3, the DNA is TGCGCCAGCAGCCCTCGACAGGCGACTGAAGCTTTCTTT. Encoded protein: CASSPRQATEAFF. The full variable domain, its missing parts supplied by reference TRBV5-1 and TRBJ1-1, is KAGVTQTPRYLIKTRGQQVTLSCSPISGHRSVSWYQQTPGQGLQFLFEYFSETQRNKGNFPGRFSGRQFSNSRSEMNVSTLELGDSALYLCASSPRQATEAFFGQGTRLTVV.

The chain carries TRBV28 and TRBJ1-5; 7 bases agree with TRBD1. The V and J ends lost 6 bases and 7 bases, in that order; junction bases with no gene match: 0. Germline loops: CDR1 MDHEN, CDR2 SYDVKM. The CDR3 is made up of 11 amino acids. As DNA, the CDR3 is TGTGCCAGCAGGGACAGGCAGCCCCAGCATTTT. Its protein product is CASRDRQPQHF. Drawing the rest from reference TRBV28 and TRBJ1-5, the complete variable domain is DVKVTQSSRYLVKRTGEKVFLECVQDMDHENMFWYRQDPGLGLRLIYFSYDVKMKEKGDIPEGYSVSREKKERFSLILESASTNQTSMYLCASRDRQPQHFGDGTRLSIL.

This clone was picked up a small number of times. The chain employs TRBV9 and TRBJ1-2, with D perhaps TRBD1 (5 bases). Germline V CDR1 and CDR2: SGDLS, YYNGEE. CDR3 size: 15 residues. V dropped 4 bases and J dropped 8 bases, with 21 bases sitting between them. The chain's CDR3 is CASSLSYRGPGGYTF. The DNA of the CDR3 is TGTGCCAGCAGCCTTAGCTATAGGGGTCCGGGAGGCTACACCTTC.

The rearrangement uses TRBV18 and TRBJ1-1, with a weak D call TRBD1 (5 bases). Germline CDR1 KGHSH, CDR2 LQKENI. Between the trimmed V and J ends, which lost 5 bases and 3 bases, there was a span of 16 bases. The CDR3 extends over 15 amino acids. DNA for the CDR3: TGTGCCAGCTCATCCTCCCCAGGGCAAGACACTGAAGCTTTCTTT. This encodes CASSSSPGQDTEAFF.

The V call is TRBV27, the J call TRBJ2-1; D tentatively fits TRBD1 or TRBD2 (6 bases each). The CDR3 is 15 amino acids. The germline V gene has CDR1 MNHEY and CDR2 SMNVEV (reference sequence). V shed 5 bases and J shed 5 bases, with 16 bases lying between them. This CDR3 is CASSPQRGRHNEQFF. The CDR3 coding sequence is TGTGCCAGCAGTCCCCAGAGGGGGAGGCACAATGAGCAGTTCTTC.

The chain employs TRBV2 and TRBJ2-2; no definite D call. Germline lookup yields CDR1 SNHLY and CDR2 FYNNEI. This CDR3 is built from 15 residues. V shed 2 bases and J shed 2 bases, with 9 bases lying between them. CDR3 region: CASSERSGNTGELFF. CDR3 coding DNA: TGTGCCAGCAGTGAAAGATCTGGAAACACCGGGGAGCTGTTTTTT.

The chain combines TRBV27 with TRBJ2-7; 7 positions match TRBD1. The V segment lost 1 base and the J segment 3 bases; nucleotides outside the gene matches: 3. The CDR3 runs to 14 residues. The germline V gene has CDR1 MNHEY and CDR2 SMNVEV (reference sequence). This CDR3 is CASSLLGQRYEQYF. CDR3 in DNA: TGTGCCAGCAGTTTATTGGGACAGCGCTACGAGCAGTACTTC.

This chain's CDR3 is CATSREGGGSSPLHF. DNA of the CDR3: TGTGCCACCAGCAGAGAGGGTGGGGGGAGTTCACCCCTCCACTTT. The chain uses TRBV15 and TRBJ1-6; weak D call: TRBD1 (5 bases). This CDR3 has 15 amino acids. Germline V CDR1 and CDR2: LNHNV, YYDKDF (reference sequence). With 0 bases removed from V and 9 bases from J, the gap between germline ends came to 12 bases.

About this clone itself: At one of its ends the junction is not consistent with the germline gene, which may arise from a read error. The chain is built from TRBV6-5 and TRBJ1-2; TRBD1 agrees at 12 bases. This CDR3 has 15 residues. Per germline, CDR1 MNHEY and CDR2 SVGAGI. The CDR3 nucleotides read TGTGCCAACAGTTCGGGACAGGGGGCGCGGAGTGGCTACACCTTC. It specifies CANSSGQGARSGYTF.

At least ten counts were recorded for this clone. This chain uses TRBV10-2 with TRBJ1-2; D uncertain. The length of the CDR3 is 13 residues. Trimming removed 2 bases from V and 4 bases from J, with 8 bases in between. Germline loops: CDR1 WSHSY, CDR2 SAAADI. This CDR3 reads CASSEDPSYGYTF. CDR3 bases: TGCGCCAGCAGTGAGGATCCTTCCTATGGCTACACCTTC.

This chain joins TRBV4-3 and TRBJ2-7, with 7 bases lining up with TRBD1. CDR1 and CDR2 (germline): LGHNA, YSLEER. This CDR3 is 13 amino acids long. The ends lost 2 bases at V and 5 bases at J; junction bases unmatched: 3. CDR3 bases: TGCGCCAGCAGCCAACTCCAGGGGGACGAGCAGTACTTC. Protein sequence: CASSQLQGDEQYF.

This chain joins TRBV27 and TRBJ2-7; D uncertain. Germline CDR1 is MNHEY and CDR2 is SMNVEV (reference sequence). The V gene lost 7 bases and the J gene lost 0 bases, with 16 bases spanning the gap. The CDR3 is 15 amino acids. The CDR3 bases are TGTGCCAGCACCCGACACTTCTTATCCTCCTACGAGCAGTACTTC. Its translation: CASTRHFLSSYEQYF.

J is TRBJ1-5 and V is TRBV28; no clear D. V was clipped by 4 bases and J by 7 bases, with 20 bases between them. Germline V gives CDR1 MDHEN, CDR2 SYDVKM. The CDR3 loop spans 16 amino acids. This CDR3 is CASSSRPAPSGQPQHF. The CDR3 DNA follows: TGTGCCAGCAGTTCTAGACCGGCTCCCTCGGGACAGCCCCAGCATTTT.